Sequencing of this T cell receptor (beta chain) was carried out in a study of shared clonotypes between healthy human individuals. After removal of 4 bases from V and 3 bases from J, the junction contained 5 bases not matched to a gene. The CDR3 spans 13 residues. The V gene's germline CDR1 is SQVTM and CDR2 ANQGSEA. Only in-frame clones appear in the TCRdb table, and some are missing; sequencing was by immunoSEQ multiplex PCR. The sample holds approximately 2.3 million clones, more than 85% seen once. Sequenced: naive CD4+ T cells from PBMCs. Subset noted: CD45RA+ positively selected. The V call is TRBV29-1, the J call TRBJ2-7, with TRBD2 matching 8 bases. This receptor was obtained from a man between 18 and 29 years old in good health. Some clones in this sample may be carry-over from other donors' samples. The CDR3 sequence is CSVGRGRIYEQYF. CDR3 DNA sequence: TGCAGCGTTGGACGCGGGAGGATCTACGAGCAGTACTTC.